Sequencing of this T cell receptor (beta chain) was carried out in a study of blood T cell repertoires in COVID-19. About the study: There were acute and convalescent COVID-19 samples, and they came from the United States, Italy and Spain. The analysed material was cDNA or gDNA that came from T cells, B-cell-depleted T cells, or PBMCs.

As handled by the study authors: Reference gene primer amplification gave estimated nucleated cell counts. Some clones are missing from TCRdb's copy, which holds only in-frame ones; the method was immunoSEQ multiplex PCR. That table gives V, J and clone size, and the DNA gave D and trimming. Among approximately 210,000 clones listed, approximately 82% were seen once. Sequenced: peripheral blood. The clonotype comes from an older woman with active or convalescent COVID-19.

The CDR3 sequence: CASSLKSRGLSAFF. In nucleotides, the CDR3 is TGTGCCAGCAGCTTAAAAAGCAGGGGGTTGAGCGCTTTCTTT. The J gene is TRBJ1-1, the V gene TRBV11-2; 7 bases align to TRBD1. Germline-derived CDR1 and CDR2 are SGHAT and FQNNGV. V lost 2 bases to trimming and J lost 11 bases; unmatched junction nucleotides: 11. The CDR3 consists of 14 residues.